The entry below describes one T cell receptor (beta chain). The CDR3 has 14 residues. V lost 5 bases and J lost 3, with 13 bases in between. The germline V gene has CDR1 SGHTA and CDR2 FQGTGA. The sample originates from a study of blood T cell repertoires in COVID-19. The table came from immunoSEQ multiplex PCR; TCRdb's copy has only in-frame clones and leaves some out. The table records around 300,000 clones, around nine tenths of them present only once. The rearrangement links TRBV7-3 to TRBJ1-1; no reliable D call. The receptor was derived from a woman in her 30s with COVID-19, enrolled during active disease. Input material: peripheral blood. Here the CDR3 DNA reads TGTGCCAGCAGCCTCGGTGGGCGGGACACTGAAGCTTTCTTT. Amino acids: CASSLGGRDTEAFF.